This T cell receptor (beta chain) comes out of a study of blood T cell repertoires in COVID-19. The overall study: There were acute and convalescent COVID-19 samples, and they came from the United States, Italy and Spain. T cells, B-cell-depleted T cells, or PBMCs provided the cDNA or gDNA that served as material.

V lost 2 bases and J lost 6, with 10 bases in between. The length of the CDR3 is 13 residues. CDR1 is SGHTA and CDR2 is FQGNSA in the germline V gene. This clone was found a few times. Per the original data handling: Scientists estimated how many nucleated cells there were by amplifying reference gene primers. Assay used: immunoSEQ multiplex PCR; TCRdb lists only in-frame clones, some missing. V, J and clone size reflect that table, while D and trimming were determined from the DNA. The sample records fewer than 250,000 clones, 80% to 85% being singletons. The source material was peripheral blood. The chain recombines TRBV7-2 with TRBJ1-1; D unclear. This clonotype was sampled from an elderly woman with COVID-19, enrolled during active disease. Written as DNA, the CDR3 is TGTGCCAGCAGCTTATGGCAGGCCTCTGAAGCTTTCTTT. Amino acid sequence: CASSLWQASEAFF.